This T cell receptor (beta chain) was identified in a study of molecular identifiers for immune sequencing clone quantification. CDR1 and CDR2 (germline): MNHEY, SMNVEV (reference sequence). The CDR3 extends over 13 amino acids. Trimming left V 6 bases short and J 1 base short, with 9 bases between. Notes on the study in general: Clones above 20 RNA copies contained over 98% of effector molecules but under 1% of naive ones.

This clonotype turned up a few times. What it recognizes is unknown. Using its own MiXCR run on the PCR reads, TCRdb lists one record per CDR3 protein. This table has 75,000 to 95,000 distinct CDR3 sequences, roughly 25% appearing once. V is TRBV27 and J is TRBJ2-5; weak D call: TRBD2 (5 bases). The sequencing input was naive CD8+ T cells from blood, with Jurkat cell RNA spiked in. Indicated subset: FACS-sorted CD8+CD4-CCR7+CD45RA+ naive T cells. The sequence was collected from a human donor in good health. Some libraries in this study had Jurkat cell RNA spiked in. The CDR3 DNA follows: TGTGCCAGCAGACCACTAGGCCAAGAGACCCAGTACTTC. Translation gives CASRPLGQETQYF.